Shown below are 14 T cell receptor beta chains from a single sample sequenced in a study of PD-1 blockade in mismatch repair-deficient tumors. Only in-frame clones appear in the TCRdb table, and some are missing; sequencing was by immunoSEQ multiplex PCR. This table has roughly 84,000 clones, about 85% appearing once. The input for sequencing was peripheral blood, taken 12 weeks after starting pembrolizumab. Every receptor here comes from an adult with mismatch repair-deficient cancer.

The chain has TRBV19 and TRBJ2-7, with 10 bases aligning to TRBD2. The CDR3 has 15 amino acids. Per the germline V gene, CDR1 is LNHDA and CDR2 is SQIVND (reference sequence). J lost 1 base, V lost 2 bases, and 2 bases had no gene match. The CDR3 here is CASSIPTSGSYEQYF. Here the CDR3 DNA reads TGTGCCAGTAGTATACCGACTAGCGGGTCCTACGAGCAGTACTTC.

CDR3 loop: CASSLRDYGYTF. CDR3 bases: TGTGCCAGCAGCCTCAGAGACTATGGCTACACCTTC. The chain is built from TRBV16 and TRBJ1-2; D uncertain. Trimming took off 4 bases at V and 3 bases at J, with 6 bases between the two ends. This CDR3 is 12 amino acids long. The germline V gene has CDR1 KGHSY and CDR2 FQNENV.

The V call is TRBV7-2, the J call TRBJ1-1, with D uncertain. V dropped 2 bases and J dropped 1 base, with 2 bases sitting between them. Germline V gene sequence: CDR1 SGHTA, CDR2 FQGNSA. CDR3 length equals 12 residues. The CDR3 DNA is TGTGCCAGCAGCTTAAAGAACACTGAAGCTTTCTTT. Translated, it gives CASSLKNTEAFF.

The chain is built from TRBV27 and TRBJ1-5; D is unclear. Germline V gives CDR1 MNHEY, CDR2 SMNVEV (reference sequence). The V end was cut by 6 bases, the J end by 3 bases, with 9 bases between. The CDR3 has 13 amino acids. The CDR3 loop reads CASSPSYNQPQHF. CDR3 DNA: TGTGCCAGCAGCCCGTCGTACAATCAGCCCCAGCATTTT.

The genes are TRBV10-3 and TRBJ2-3; TRBD2 is a possible D gene (6 bases). This CDR3 spans 15 amino acids. Germline lookup yields CDR1 ENHRY and CDR2 SYGVKD. Trimming left V 0 bases short and J 4 bases short, with 11 bases between. CDR3 DNA: TGTGCCATCAGTGAGTCCGGGGGTAGCGCAGATACGCAGTATTTT. Its protein product is CAISESGGSADTQYF.

The genes are TRBV14 and TRBJ2-1; D may be TRBD2 (6 bases). The CDR3 totals 18 residues. V dropped 1 base and J dropped 8 bases, with 24 bases sitting between them. CDR1 SGHDN and CDR2 FVKESK come from the germline V gene. The CDR3 bases are TGTGCCAGCAGCCAAGGCCCCTCGAGGCTGAAGAGGAGGGATGAGCAGTTCTTC. It encodes CASSQGPSRLKRRDEQFF. Filled out from reference TRBV14 and TRBJ2-1, the complete variable domain reads EAGVTQFPSHSVIEKGQTVTLRCDPISGHDNLYWYRRVMGKEIKFLLHFVKESKQDESGMPNNRFLAERTGGTYSTLKVQPAELEDSGVYFCASSQGPSRLKRRDEQFFGPGTRLTVL.

The rearrangement links TRBV29-1 to TRBJ1-1; D not certain. Germline CDR1 SQVTM, CDR2 ANQGSEA. The V and J ends lost 4 bases and 7 bases respectively, with 10 bases between them. The CDR3 is 11 residues long. The CDR3 DNA reads TGCAGCGTTGTTTCGGGCGGTGAAGCTTTCTTT. Amino acid sequence: CSVVSGGEAFF.

The chain recombines TRBV7-9 with TRBJ1-1, with 7 nucleotides matching TRBD1. CDR3 length: 16 amino acids. V lost 5 bases and J lost 1; bases outside the gene matches: 10. The germline V gene has CDR1 SEHNR and CDR2 FQNEAQ (reference sequence). CDR3 in amino acids: CASSPNRGGGNTEAFF. Here the CDR3 DNA reads TGTGCCAGCAGCCCTAACAGGGGTGGGGGGAACACTGAAGCTTTCTTT.

This clone was detected only a few times. V usage is TRBV19 and J usage is TRBJ1-4; weak D call: TRBD1 (5 bases). V was cut by 6 bases and J by 0 bases, with 17 bases left in between. CDR1 is LNHDA, CDR2 SQIVND, per germline (reference sequence). The CDR3 runs 17 residues. Written as DNA, the CDR3 is TGTGCCAGTAGCAGCCCGGGGGAGGGCTCAACTAATGAAAAACTGTTTTTT. Translated: CASSSPGEGSTNEKLFF.

CDR3 region: CASGPGQGLGETQYF. The CDR3 DNA sequence: TGCGCCAGCGGACCCGGACAGGGGCTTGGAGAGACCCAGTACTTC. The J gene is TRBJ2-5, the V gene TRBV5-1; 9 nucleotides match TRBD1. V was clipped by 7 bases and J by 4 bases; unmatched bases: 11. The germline V gene encodes CDR1 SGHRS and CDR2 YFSETQ. This CDR3 is 15 amino acids long.

This clone was seen a few times. The CDR3 is CASSFAVANTEAFF. CDR3 nucleotide sequence: TGTGCCAGCAGCTTCGCGGTGGCGAACACTGAAGCTTTCTTT. V gene TRBV5-4 combines with J gene TRBJ1-1; no firm D call. The CDR3 totals 14 residues. V lost 2 bases and J 1 base, leaving 9 bases between the germline ends. Per the germline V gene, CDR1 is SGHNT and CDR2 is YYREEE (reference sequence).

V and J are TRBV13 and TRBJ1-5; weak D call: TRBD1 (5 bases). V dropped 2 bases and J dropped 1 base, with 9 bases sitting between them. CDR1 is PRHDT, CDR2 FYEKMQ, per germline (reference sequence). CDR3 length: 15 amino acids. The CDR3: CASSLSQGSNQPQHF. CDR3 coding DNA: TGTGCCAGCAGCTTATCTCAGGGAAGCAATCAGCCCCAGCATTTT. Full variable domain (missing parts from reference TRBV13 and TRBJ1-5): AAGVIQSPRHLIKEKRETATLKCYPIPRHDTVYWYQQGPGQDPQFLISFYEKMQSDKGSIPDRFSAQQFSDYHSELNMSSLELGDSALYFCASSLSQGSNQPQHFGDGTRLSIL.

The J gene is TRBJ1-1, the V gene TRBV14; TRBD1 agrees at 7 bases. This CDR3 contains 13 residues. Germline CDR1 reads SGHDN; CDR2 reads FVKESK. Trimming at V came to 4 bases and at J to 7 bases, leaving 6 bases not matched to a gene. The CDR3 coding sequence is TGTGCCAGCAGCCCCTCCGGGACAGTTGAAGCTTTCTTT. Amino acids: CASSPSGTVEAFF.

This clone has more than one count but fewer than ten. This chain joins TRBV15 and TRBJ1-5; D might be TRBD1 (5 bases). Looked up from germline, CDR1 is LNHNV and CDR2 is YYDKDF (reference sequence). V lost 1 base and J 4 bases, leaving 11 bases between the germline ends. The CDR3 runs 15 residues. CDR3 sequence reads: CATSRAGVSNQPQHF. The CDR3 nucleotides read TGTGCCACCAGCAGAGCGGGGGTGAGTAATCAGCCCCAGCATTTT.